Below are 9 T cell receptor beta chains sequenced from a single sample in a study of CD8 T cells in ankylosing spondylitis. Points from the study as a whole: Among TCR beta sequences, a motif of several highly homologous variants appeared characteristic of ankylosing spondylitis blood.

Their antigen targets remain unknown. Each CDR3 protein gets one entry after TCRdb re-called the 5' RACE reads with MiXCR. The sample includes approximately 300,000 distinct CDR3 sequences, 7% to 9% of them seen just once. Input material: blood, either unsorted or a sorted T cell fraction (not recorded which). The origin of the receptors is a male donor with ankylosing spondylitis.

CDR3 coding DNA: TGCGCCAGCAGCCAAGGCGTTGGAAGGAGGCCCCAGCATTTT. Encoded protein: CASSQGVGRRPQHF. The rearrangement links TRBV4-1 to TRBJ1-5; D remains ambiguous. The CDR3 loop spans 14 amino acids. Per the germline V gene, CDR1 is MGHRA and CDR2 is YSYEKL. Deletions cut 1 base from V and 9 bases from J, with 13 bases between.

With regard to this clonotype: One end of the junction varies from germline; a read error may be responsible. This chain joins TRBV12-3 or TRBV12-4 and TRBJ2-2; D gene ambiguous. CDR3 size: 16 residues. Here the CDR3 DNA reads TGTGCCGGCAGTTTATGGTCCATAAAGGGCGCCGGGGAGCTGTTTTTT. This translates into CAGSLWSIKGAGELFF.

This rearrangement joins TRBV15 to TRBJ2-1; 9 positions agree with TRBD2. V dropped 6 bases and J dropped 1; count of bases not matched to a gene: 7. This CDR3 spans 16 amino acids. Germline V CDR1 and CDR2: LNHNV, YYDKDF (reference sequence). The CDR3 sequence is CATSPLAGASYNEQFF. The CDR3 region has the DNA TGTGCCACCAGTCCTTTAGCGGGAGCGTCCTACAATGAGCAGTTCTTC.

The table lists this clonotype with a few counts. At one of its ends the junction is not consistent with the germline gene, which may arise from a read error. V gene TRBV7-9 combines with J gene TRBJ1-1; no clear D. Germline assignment: CDR1 SEHNR and CDR2 FQNEAQ (reference sequence). There are 14 residues in the CDR3. In DNA, the CDR3 is TGTGCCAGCACCAGAGGAGGGCTGAAAACTGAAGCTTTCTTT. It yields the protein CASTRGGLKTEAFF.

The V and J genes are TRBV20-1 and TRBJ2-3; TRBD1 matches 8 bases. This CDR3 has 13 residues. V dropped 7 bases and J dropped 1; count of bases not matched to a gene: 4. Germline V gives CDR1 DFQATT, CDR2 SNEGSKA (reference sequence). CDR3 bases: TGCAGTGTTACGGGACAGGGCACAGATACGCAGTATTTT. Translating gives CSVTGQGTDTQYF.

Here the CDR3 reads CASSRGTYMNTEAFF. In DNA form, the CDR3 reads TGCGCCAGCAGCCGTGGTACTTACATGAACACTGAAGCTTTCTTT. This rearrangement joins TRBV5-1 to TRBJ1-1; D is unresolved. The V end lost 4 bases, the J end lost 0 bases, and 13 bases lay between the germline ends. This CDR3 has 15 residues. Germline CDR1 SGHRS, CDR2 YFSETQ.

This clonotype has more than one count but fewer than ten. CDR3 nucleotide sequence: TGCGCCAGCAGCCAAGAAGGCACCCCGGACACCGGGGAGCTGTTTTTT. It yields the protein CASSQEGTPDTGELFF. The chain carries TRBV4-1 and TRBJ2-2; D is unclear. With 0 bases removed from V and 3 bases from J, the gap between germline ends came to 11 bases. The germline gives CDR1 MGHRA, CDR2 YSYEKL. The CDR3 is made up of 16 amino acids.

The chain joins TRBV6-1 to TRBJ1-1, with 7 bases fitting TRBD1. CDR3 size: 15 residues. The junction had 17 bases not matched to a gene; V was cut back by 5 bases and J by 11 bases. CDR1 is MNHNS and CDR2 is SASEGT in the germline V gene. CDR3 DNA sequence: TGTGCCAGCAGTCGAGGGAGACAGGGCTATGGTTGGGCTTTCTTT. The encoded protein is CASSRGRQGYGWAFF.

This clonotype was counted ten times or more. The chain carries TRBV11-2 and TRBJ2-5; tentative D call: TRBD2 (6 bases). Germline loops: CDR1 SGHAT, CDR2 FQNNGV. V lost 5 bases and J 5 bases, leaving 18 bases between the germline ends. This CDR3 is built from 15 residues. This chain's CDR3 is CASSPWTEAGETQYF. In DNA, the CDR3 is TGTGCCAGCAGCCCTTGGACGGAAGCGGGTGAGACCCAGTACTTC.